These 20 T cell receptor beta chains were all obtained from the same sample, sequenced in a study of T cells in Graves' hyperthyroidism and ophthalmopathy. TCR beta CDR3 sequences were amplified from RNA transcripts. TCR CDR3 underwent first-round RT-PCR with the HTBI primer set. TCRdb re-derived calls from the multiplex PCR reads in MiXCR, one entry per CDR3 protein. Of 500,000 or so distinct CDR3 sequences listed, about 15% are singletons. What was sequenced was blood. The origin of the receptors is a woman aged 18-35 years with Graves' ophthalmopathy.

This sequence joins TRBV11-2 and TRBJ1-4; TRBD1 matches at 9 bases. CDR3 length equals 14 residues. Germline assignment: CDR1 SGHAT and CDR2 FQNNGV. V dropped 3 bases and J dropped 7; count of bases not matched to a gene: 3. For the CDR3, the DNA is TGTGCCAGCAGCTTGACAGGGGGAAGTGAAAAACTGTTTTTT. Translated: CASSLTGGSEKLFF.

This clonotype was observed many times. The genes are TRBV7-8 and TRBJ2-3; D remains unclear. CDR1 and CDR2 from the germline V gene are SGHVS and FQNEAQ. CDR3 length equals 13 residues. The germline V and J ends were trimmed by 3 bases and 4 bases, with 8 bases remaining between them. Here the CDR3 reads CASSLRSPDTQYF. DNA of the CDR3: TGTGCCAGCAGCTTGCGCAGCCCAGATACGCAGTATTTT.

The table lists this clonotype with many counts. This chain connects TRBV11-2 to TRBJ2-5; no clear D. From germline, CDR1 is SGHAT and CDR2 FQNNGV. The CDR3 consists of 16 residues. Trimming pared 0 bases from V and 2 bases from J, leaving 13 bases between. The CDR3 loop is CASSLDFPDRQETQYF. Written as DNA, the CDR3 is TGTGCCAGCAGCTTAGACTTCCCCGACCGGCAAGAGACCCAGTACTTC. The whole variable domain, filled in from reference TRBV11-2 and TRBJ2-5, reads EAGVAQSPRYKIIEKRQSVAFWCNPISGHATLYWYQQILGQGPKLLIQFQNNGVVDDSQLPKDRFSAERLKGVDSTLKIQPAKLEDSAVYLCASSLDFPDRQETQYFGPGTRLLVL.

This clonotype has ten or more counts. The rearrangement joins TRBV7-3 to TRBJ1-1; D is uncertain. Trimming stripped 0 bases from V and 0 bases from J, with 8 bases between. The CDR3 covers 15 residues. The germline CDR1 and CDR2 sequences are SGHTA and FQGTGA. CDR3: CASSLTLGLNTEAFF. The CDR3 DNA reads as TGTGCCAGCAGCTTAACCCTGGGGTTGAACACTGAAGCTTTCTTT.

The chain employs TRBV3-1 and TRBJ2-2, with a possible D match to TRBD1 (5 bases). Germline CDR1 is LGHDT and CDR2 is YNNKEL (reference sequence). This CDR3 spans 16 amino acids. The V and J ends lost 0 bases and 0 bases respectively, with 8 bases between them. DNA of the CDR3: TGTGCCAGCAGCCAAGAGGACACCTCGAACACCGGGGAGCTGTTTTTT. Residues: CASSQEDTSNTGELFF.

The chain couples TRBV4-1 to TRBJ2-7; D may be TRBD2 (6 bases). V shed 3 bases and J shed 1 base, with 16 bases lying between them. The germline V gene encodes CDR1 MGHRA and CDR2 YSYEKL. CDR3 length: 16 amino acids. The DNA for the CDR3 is TGCGCCAGCAGCCAGGGACTTTTACCCCCTTCCTACGAGCAGTACTTC. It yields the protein CASSQGLLPPSYEQYF.

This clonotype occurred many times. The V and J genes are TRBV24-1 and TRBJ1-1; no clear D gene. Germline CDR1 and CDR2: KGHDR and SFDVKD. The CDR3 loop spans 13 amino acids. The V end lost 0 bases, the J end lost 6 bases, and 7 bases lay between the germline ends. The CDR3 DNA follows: TGTGCCACCAGTGATTTGTCGGAAGCTGAAGCTTTCTTT. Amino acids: CATSDLSEAEAFF.

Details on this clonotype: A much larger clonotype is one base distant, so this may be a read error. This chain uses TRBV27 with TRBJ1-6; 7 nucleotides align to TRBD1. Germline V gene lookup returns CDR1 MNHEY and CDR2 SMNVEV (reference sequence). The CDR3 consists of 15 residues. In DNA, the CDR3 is TGTGCCAGCAGTCCAGGGGACAGAGCCAATTTACCCCTCCACTTT. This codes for CASSPGDRANLPLHF.

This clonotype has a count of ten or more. The CDR3, as DNA: TGTGCCAGCAGTCGGACTAGCGGGAAATTCGAGCAGTACTTC. Protein product: CASSRTSGKFEQYF. The V and J genes are TRBV16 and TRBJ2-7, with 12 bases matching TRBD2. Germline trimming cut 6 bases from V and 6 bases from J; bases unmatched to any gene: 6. Germline values: CDR1 KGHSY, CDR2 FQNENV. The CDR3 length is 14 residues.

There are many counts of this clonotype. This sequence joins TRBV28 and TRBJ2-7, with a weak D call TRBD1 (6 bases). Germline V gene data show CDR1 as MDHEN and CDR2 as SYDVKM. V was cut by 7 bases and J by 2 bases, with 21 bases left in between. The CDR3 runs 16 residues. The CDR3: CASNPYQGPSPYEQYF. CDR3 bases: TGTGCCAGCAATCCTTATCAGGGGCCCTCCCCCTACGAGCAGTACTTC.

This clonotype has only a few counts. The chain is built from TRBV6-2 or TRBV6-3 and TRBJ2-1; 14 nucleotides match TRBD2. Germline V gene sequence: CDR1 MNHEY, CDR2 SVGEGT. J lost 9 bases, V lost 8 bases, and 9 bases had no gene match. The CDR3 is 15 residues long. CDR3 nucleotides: TGTGCCAGCTACTCCGGACTAGCGGGAGGATTTGAGCAGTTCTTC. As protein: CASYSGLAGGFEQFF.

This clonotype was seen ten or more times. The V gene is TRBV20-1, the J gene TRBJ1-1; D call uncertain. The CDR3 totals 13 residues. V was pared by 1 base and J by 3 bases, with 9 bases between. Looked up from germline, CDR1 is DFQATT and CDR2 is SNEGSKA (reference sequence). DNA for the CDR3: TGCAGTGCTAGAGTGAGTGGGTACACTGAAGCTTTCTTT. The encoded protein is CSARVSGYTEAFF.

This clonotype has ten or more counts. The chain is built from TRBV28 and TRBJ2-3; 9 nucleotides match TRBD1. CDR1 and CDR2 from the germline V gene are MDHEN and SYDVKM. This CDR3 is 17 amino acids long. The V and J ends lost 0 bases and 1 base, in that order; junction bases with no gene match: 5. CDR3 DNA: TGTGCCAGCAGTTTATGGGACAGGGGACGGGGCACAGATACGCAGTATTTT. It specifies CASSLWDRGRGTDTQYF.

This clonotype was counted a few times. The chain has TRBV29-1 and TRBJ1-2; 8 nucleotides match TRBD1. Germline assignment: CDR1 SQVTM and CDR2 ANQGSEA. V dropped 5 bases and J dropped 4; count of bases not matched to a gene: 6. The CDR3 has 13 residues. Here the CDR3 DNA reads TGCAGCGTTACGGACAGGGAGGGCTATGGCTACACCTTC. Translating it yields CSVTDREGYGYTF.

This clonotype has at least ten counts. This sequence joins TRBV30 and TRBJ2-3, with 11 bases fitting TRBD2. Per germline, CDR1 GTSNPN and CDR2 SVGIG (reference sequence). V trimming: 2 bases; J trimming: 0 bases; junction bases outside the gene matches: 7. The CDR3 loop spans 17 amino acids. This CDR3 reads CAWSKDWTSGSTDTQYF. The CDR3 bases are TGTGCCTGGAGTAAAGATTGGACTAGCGGGAGCACAGATACGCAGTATTTT.

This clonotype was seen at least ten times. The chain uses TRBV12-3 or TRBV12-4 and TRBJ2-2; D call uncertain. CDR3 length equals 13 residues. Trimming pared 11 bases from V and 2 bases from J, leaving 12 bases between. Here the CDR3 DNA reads TGTGCCGGCAACACAGTAAACACCGGGGAGCTGTTTTTT. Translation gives CAGNTVNTGELFF.

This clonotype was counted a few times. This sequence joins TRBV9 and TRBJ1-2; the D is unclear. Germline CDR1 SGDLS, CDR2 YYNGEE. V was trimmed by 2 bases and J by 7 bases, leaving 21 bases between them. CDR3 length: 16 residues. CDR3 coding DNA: TGTGCCAGCAGCGTCGACTTCCTTGAGAGGGCTCGTGGCTACACCTTC. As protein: CASSVDFLERARGYTF.

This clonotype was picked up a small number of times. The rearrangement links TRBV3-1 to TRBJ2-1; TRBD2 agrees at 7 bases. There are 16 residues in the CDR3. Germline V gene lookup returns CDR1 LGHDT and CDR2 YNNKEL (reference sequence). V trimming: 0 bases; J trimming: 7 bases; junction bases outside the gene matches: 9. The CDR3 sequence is CASSQDRLAEINEQFF. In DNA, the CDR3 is TGTGCCAGCAGCCAAGATCGCCTAGCGGAAATAAATGAGCAGTTCTTC.

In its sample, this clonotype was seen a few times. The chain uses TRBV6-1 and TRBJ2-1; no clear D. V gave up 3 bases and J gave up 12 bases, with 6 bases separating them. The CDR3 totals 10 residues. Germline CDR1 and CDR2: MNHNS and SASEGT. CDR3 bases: TGTGCCAGCAGTGAGGGATTGCAGTTCTTC. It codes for CASSEGLQFF.

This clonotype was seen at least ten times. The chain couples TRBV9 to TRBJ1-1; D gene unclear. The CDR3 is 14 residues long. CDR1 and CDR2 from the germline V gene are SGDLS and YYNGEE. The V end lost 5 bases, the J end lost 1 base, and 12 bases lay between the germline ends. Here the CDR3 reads CASSVVDKNTEAFF. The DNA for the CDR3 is TGTGCCAGCAGTGTGGTCGACAAGAACACTGAAGCTTTCTTT.